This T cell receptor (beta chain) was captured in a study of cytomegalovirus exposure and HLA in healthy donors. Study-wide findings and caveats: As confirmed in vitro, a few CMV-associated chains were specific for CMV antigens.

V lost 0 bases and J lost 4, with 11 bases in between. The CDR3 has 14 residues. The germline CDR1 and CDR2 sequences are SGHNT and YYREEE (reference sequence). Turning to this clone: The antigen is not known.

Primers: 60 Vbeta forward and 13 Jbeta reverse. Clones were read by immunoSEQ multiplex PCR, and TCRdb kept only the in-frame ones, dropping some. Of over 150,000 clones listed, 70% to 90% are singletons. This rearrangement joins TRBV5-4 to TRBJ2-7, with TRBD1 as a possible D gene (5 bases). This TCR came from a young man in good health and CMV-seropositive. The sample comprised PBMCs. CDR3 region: CASSLEGSRYEQYF. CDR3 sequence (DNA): TGTGCCAGCAGCTTGGAGGGGTCCAGGTACGAGCAGTACTTC.